The present entry profiles one T cell receptor beta chain with its context. Its antigen is unknown. A read error may account for a junction end that differs from germline. This entry is derived from a study of cytomegalovirus exposure and HLA in healthy donors (dated by TCRdb to 2016 to 2017). Notes on the research overall: In an earlier analysis of some 610 of the donors, about 270 Gb of sequence data and 100 million or so unique TCR beta sequences from 150 million to 200 million T cells were reported. An early release covering 500 to 750 HLA-typed donors comprised 300 to 350 gigabases of sequencing data and around 80 million unique TCR sequences. The genetic ancestry cluster associated with self-reported Caucasian donors included about 84% of the roughly 400 genotyped donors. The study aimed to test whether cataloging public T cell receptors could reveal signatures of past pathogen exposure. Using immunosequencing, the study profiled T cell repertoires from around 680 subjects and related those repertoires to cytomegalovirus serostatus. Along with the 666-subject first cohort, a separate validation cohort of over 90 different subjects was used. To predict cytomegalovirus infection status, the study brought together high-throughput TCR immunosequencing, statistical association of individual TCRs with disease status, and machine learning. A later analysis re-examined previously published TCR beta repertoires from several hundred donors and added high-resolution HLA genotyping to investigate patterns of TCR occurrence. In the later analysis, no new phenotypic data were used to find candidate immune exposures; instead, reliance was placed on TCR beta sequences and their occurrence across donors. An earlier analysis of several hundred of the donors applied high-throughput TCR beta sequencing to assess whether each TCR beta V gene segment acted as functional or pseudogenic. Donor age, sex, ethnicity and CMV serostatus were collected together with the repertoire data. Genome-wide SNP genotypes for about 65% of the roughly 670 donors were used in a later genetic analysis, which treated that subset as a discovery cohort. Every discovery cohort repertoire had been produced on one sequencing platform. HLA typing covered class I and class II loci at four-digit resolution. Typing coverage varied by locus: roughly 620-630 donors for A, B, C, DRB1 and DQB1; more than 500 for DQA1; approximately 570 for DPA1; around 490 for DPB1. Several DR-DQ haplotypes were handled as single units for association and clustering because linkage in the cohort was strong. Among a few hundred genotyped donors of the cohort, an average of 235,054 unique TCR beta nucleotide sequences were sequenced per donor, around 18% of them non-productive.

Points the paper makes about the study in general: The study listed 150 to 200 TCR beta chains as associated with cytomegalovirus. When HLA alleles, especially DR and DQ, strongly co-occurred, TCR associations were difficult to assign to individual alleles. CMV serostatus was the only immune exposure information available for the cohort. In an earlier analysis of roughly 560 of the donors, most TCR beta V segments were observed in productive rearrangements about 87% or about 30% of the time, broadly matching IMGT annotations. Correlated functional status among segregating V segments might reflect linkage disequilibrium, but an unknown experimental factor could not be ruled out. The authors suggested that the approach could potentially be generalized to other disease states and immunological phenotypes. A cluster of highly shared sequence variants was judged likely to be a technical artifact of the sequencing pipeline. According to a later analysis, most CMV-associated TCR beta chains appeared to be HLA-restricted, and the HLA associations seemed to be driven largely by CMV exposure. Cytomegalovirus status was reported to be diagnosed by the classifier with high specificity and sensitivity in both the original and validation cohorts. In vitro tests confirmed that a few of the cytomegalovirus-associated TCR beta chains recognize cytomegalovirus antigens. The 87-base-pair reads could not distinguish some IMGT-functional V segments, including TRBV6-2 and TRBV6-3, so those segments were excluded. In a later analysis, the rate of TCR association differed among HLA loci, with DRB1 alleles having the most associated TCRs and HLA-C alleles having the fewest. A further reported finding was that TCR beta sequences accurately predicted the HLA-A and HLA-B alleles for most subjects in the first cohort. According to a later analysis, parvovirus B19, influenza, CMV and Epstein-Barr virus appeared linked to several top co-occurrence clusters. HLA typing was unavailable for some donors at each locus, so association tests used only the typed subset. Across donors, most TCR sequences were observed very rarely, whereas some public TCRs were present in many individuals. In a later genetic analysis, fewer N-insertions in productive TCRs were reported among donors in an Asian-associated ancestry cluster than the approximately 670-donor mean. A later analysis found that HLA-associated TCR beta chains were more clonally expanded and had lower generation probabilities than equally common non-associated chains. The earlier analysis of almost 600 of the donors excluded over 15 rarely observed V segments, including chromosome 9 orphons, because counts were too low. Specific HLA alleles were associated with around 18,000 TCR beta sequences at a false discovery rate of 0.05 in a later analysis. Only TCR beta chains were sequenced in this cohort, and the absence of alpha or paired-chain data limited detectable features. Sequencing depth was assumed to be roughly uniform across donors in the presence/absence analyses, though that assumption may not hold. V-gene and J-gene trimming of TCR beta chains was associated with a missense DCLRE1C variant in a later genetic analysis, and the association was replicated in an independent cohort.

The cohort was made up of 500 to 850 healthy bone marrow donors. At the time of sampling, all cohort members were nominally healthy, though unrecorded immune exposures were likely present. The donor was CMV seropositive and was included in the group of 270 or so seropositive cohort members. A peripheral blood sample was collected from each donor, and TCR beta sequencing was performed on peripheral blood mononuclear cells. Genomic DNA was extracted from the blood cell samples with the Qiagen DNeasy Blood Extraction Kit. The protocol used for the library was the immunoSEQ multiplex PCR assay. For the multiplex PCR, a mixture combining 60 forward primers for TCR Vbeta segments and 13 reverse primers for TCR Jbeta segments was used. A multiplex PCR assay on genomic DNA amplified the CDR3 region of rearranged TCR beta genes. The amplified TCR beta libraries were sequenced on the Illumina HiSeq System as 87-base-pair reads. On the study's bioinformatics: In a later analysis, 70 million to 95 million unique TCR beta chains were counted across the roughly 700 repertoires, and roughly 11 million of these chains were shared by at least two donors. Raw reads were error-corrected and collapsed into unique sequences by a nearest-neighbor algorithm in which closely related sequences were merged to remove PCR and sequencing errors. CDR3 sequences were aligned to IMGT reference sequences to assign V, D and J gene segments. For a sequence to be retained, at least a six-nucleotide match to both a V gene segment and a J gene segment was required. A rearrangement counted as productive if the CDR3 had no stop codons and remained in frame with V and J, and every other rearrangement counted as non-productive. Following IMGT convention, CDR3 was defined as the stretch from the second conserved V-encoded cysteine to the conserved J-encoded phenylalanine. The earlier analysis of 587 of the donors excluded sequences that lacked an unambiguous match to a single V gene segment. In an earlier analysis of some 590 of the donors, a V segment was called functional when productive rearrangements were above 56.7%, and segregating when the standard deviation between donors exceeded 5%. To diagnose cytomegalovirus status from the catalog of TCR beta chain sequences, a statistical classification framework was built. In a later analysis, TCR nucleotide sequences were compared against IMGT/GENE-DB human TR gene sequences so that V and J genes could be assigned. The TCRdist pipeline was used in a later analysis to assign CDR3 sequences and most-parsimonious VDJ recombination scenarios. In a later analysis, each TCR beta chain was defined by its CDR3 amino acid sequence together with its V-gene family, and reads without a unique V-gene family were excluded. To address suspected cross-contamination and a sequencing artifact, a later analysis removed around 600 highly shared, low-generation-probability nucleotide sequences. For each public chain, a later analysis derived a clonal expansion index from normalized ranks of inferred template counts within each repertoire. In a later analysis, generation probabilities were computed using a VDJ recombination model fitted to out-of-frame rearrangements, and the results were checked against IGoR. In a later analysis, TCR-TCR, TCR-HLA and TCR-CMV co-occurrence was scored with hypergeometric tests, and a repertoire-size bias correction was applied to TCR pairs. A later analysis estimated false discovery rates by permuting HLA or CMV assignments 20 times. In a later analysis, co-occurring TCRs were grouped using DBSCAN, with TCRdist sequence similarity added in when clustering inside HLA-allele-positive subsets. Repertoires with fewer than 30,000 or more than 120,000 public chains, plus five repertoires with anomalous nucleotide sharing, were excluded from co-occurrence clustering. TCRdb retrieved this table from immuneACCESS and kept in-frame rearrangements only. Not all clones are present; in checked studies, unresolved V genes account for under half, and no reason is known for the remainder. V, J and clone size were drawn from that table, and D and trimming were deduced from the DNA. For this sample the table gives more than 95,000 clones, of which approximately 81% were detected only once. The top ten clonotypes cover roughly 4.3% of the sample.

The CDR3 holds 16 amino acids from the cysteine to the phenylalanine. The CDR3 DNA has 48 bases and is translated from base 1. CDR1 is given as MGHRA and CDR2 as YSYEKL, both from the germline V gene. The sequence was obtained from a man in his thirties or forties in good health and CMV-seropositive. Rearrangement joined TRBV4-1 to TRBJ2-4, with the D segment identity uncertain. The sample comprised PBMCs. The CDR3 protein sequence reads: CASSQEVPFLQNSQYF. The DNA sequence follows: TGCGCCAGCAGCCAGGAAGTTCCGTTCTTGCAAAACAGTCAGTACTTC.